This paragraph reports one TCR beta chain. Compared with germline, one end of the junction differs, possibly owing to a read error. This sample was taken from a study of blood T cell repertoires in COVID-19. The germline V gene encodes CDR1 LNHDA and CDR2 SQIVND (reference sequence). The CDR3 is made up of 15 amino acids. Assignments of participants to cohorts depended upon their own reported clinical history. Two negative PCRs, clearance, or symptom resolution characterized the recovered Cohort 3 donors. Here immunoSEQ multiplex PCR was the method, and the copy in TCRdb shows in-frame clones only, minus some. The data show approximately 260,000 clones, about 80% seen once.

The specimen sequenced was PBMCs or T cells enriched from blood (not recorded which). The sequence was collected from a man over 45 who had recovered from COVID-19. The chain is built from TRBV19 and TRBJ2-3; 9 nucleotides agree with TRBD1. CDR3 residues: CASSRGTGSTDTQYF. The CDR3 coding sequence is TGTGCCAGCAGTAGGGGGACAGGGAGCACAGATACGCAGTATTTT.